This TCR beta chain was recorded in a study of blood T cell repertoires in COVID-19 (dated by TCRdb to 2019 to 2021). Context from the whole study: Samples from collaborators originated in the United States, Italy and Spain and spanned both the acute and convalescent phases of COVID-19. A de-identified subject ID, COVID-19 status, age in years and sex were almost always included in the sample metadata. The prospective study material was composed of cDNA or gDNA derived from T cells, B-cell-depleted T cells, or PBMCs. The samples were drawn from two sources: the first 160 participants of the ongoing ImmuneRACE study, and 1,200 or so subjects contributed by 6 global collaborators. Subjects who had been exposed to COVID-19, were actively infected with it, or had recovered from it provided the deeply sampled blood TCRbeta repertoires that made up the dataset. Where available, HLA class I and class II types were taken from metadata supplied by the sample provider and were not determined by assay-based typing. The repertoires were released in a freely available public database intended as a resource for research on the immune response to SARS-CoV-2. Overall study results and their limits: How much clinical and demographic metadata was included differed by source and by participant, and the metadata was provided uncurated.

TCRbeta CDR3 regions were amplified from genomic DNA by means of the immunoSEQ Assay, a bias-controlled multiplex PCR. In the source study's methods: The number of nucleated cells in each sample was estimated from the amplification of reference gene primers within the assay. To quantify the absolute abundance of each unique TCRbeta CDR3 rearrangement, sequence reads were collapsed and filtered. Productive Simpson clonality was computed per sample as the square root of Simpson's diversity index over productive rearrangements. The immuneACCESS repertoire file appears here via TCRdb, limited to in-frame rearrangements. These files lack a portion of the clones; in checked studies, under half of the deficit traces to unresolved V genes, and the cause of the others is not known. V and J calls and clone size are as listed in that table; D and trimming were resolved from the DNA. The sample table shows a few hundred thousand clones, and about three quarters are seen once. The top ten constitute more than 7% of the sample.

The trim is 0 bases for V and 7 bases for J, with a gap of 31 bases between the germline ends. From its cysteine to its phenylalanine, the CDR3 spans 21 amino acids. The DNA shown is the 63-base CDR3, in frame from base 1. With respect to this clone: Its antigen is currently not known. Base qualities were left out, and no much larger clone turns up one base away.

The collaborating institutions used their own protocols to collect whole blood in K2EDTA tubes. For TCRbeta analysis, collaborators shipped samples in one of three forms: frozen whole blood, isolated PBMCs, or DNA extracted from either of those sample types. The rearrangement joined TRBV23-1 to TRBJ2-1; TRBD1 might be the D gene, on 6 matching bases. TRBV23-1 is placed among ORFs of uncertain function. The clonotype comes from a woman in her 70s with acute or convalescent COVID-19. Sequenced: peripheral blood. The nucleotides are TGCGCCAGCAGTCAATCGCCGGACAGTAAGGGTTTGGCCCGCCCAGGGAATGAGCAGTTCTTC. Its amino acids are CASSQSPDSKGLARPGNEQFF.